The 2 T cell receptor beta chains listed next were all sequenced from one sample in a study of T cell responses to AZD1222 COVID-19 vaccine. The assay was immunoSEQ multiplex PCR, and TCRdb's table has in-frame clones only and misses some. This table holds about 98,000 clones, around 88% found once. The starting material was peripheral blood, obtained on day 0 of MenACWY control vaccination. The receptor source for this set is an adult in good health.

The CDR3: CSVDSGEGTEAFF. CDR3 nucleotides: TGCAGCGTTGATTCCGGGGAGGGCACTGAAGCTTTCTTT. J is TRBJ1-1 and V is TRBV29-1; D uncertain. The V end was cut by 3 bases, the J end by 4 bases, with 12 bases between. CDR3 length: 13 residues. The germline V gene has CDR1 SQVTM and CDR2 ANQGSEA.

CDR3 in amino acids: CSEASGETQYF. The CDR3 region has the DNA TGCAGCGAGGCGAGTGGGGAGACCCAGTACTTC. The V gene is TRBV29-1, the J gene TRBJ2-5; D call uncertain. CDR1 SQVTM and CDR2 ANQGSEA come from the germline V gene. CDR3 length: 11 amino acids. With 7 bases removed from V and 5 bases from J, the gap between germline ends came to 11 bases.